The following is a TCR beta chain sequence with its context. These data come from a study of technical replicates of blood from a few donors. TCRdb keeps only in-frame clones here, not all; method: immunoSEQ multiplex PCR. The table lists about 83,000 clones, about 94% of them singletons. After removal of 4 bases from V and 3 bases from J, the junction contained 9 bases not matched to a gene. Looked up from germline, CDR1 is SGHDN and CDR2 is FVKESK. The CDR3 runs to 17 residues. This TCR derives from a human donor in good health. V usage is TRBV14 and J usage is TRBJ2-1; 10 bases align to TRBD1. Input material: T cells isolated from PBMCs. The CDR3 nucleotides are TGTGCCAGCAGCCTCAAGTCCTGGGACAGGGGCTACAATGAGCAGTTCTTC. Protein: CASSLKSWDRGYNEQFF.